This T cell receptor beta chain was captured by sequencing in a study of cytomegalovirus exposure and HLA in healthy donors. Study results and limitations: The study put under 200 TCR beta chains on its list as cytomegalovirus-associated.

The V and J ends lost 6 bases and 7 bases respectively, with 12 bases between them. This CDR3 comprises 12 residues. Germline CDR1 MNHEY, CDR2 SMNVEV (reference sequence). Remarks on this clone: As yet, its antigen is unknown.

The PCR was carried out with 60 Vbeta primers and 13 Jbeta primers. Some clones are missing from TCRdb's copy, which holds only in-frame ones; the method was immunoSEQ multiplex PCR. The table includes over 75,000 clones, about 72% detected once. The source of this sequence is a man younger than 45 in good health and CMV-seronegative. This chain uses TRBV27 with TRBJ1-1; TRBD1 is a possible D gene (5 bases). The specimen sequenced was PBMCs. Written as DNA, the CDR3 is TGTGCCAGCAGGGGTGGGGGGATTGAAGCTTTCTTT. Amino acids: CASRGGGIEAFF.